This TCR beta chain derives from a study of Tregs in tolerant kidney transplant recipients. TCRdb's copy holds only in-frame clones and misses some; the assay was immunoSEQ multiplex PCR. The repertoire holds 100,000 to 120,000 clones, with around 90% as singletons. Whole-study findings and limits: Biological reproducibility was not directly addressed in this study. Antigen-driven expansion was suggested because donor-specific Tregs expanded more than all Tregs in tolerant patients.

The germline V and J ends were trimmed by 2 bases and 2 bases, with 10 bases remaining between them. The CDR3 runs to 14 residues. Looked up from germline, CDR1 is SGHAT and CDR2 is FQNNGV. Of note for this clone: Its antigen is as yet unknown.

Here the sequenced sample was CD4+ T cells from blood, taken before the transplant. V is TRBV11-2 and J is TRBJ2-7; D gene uncertain. The clonotype comes from a human donor who received a combined kidney and bone marrow transplant. CDR3 nucleotides: TGTGCCAGCAGCTTACATGCCACAGCCTACGAGCAGTACTTC. It yields the protein CASSLHATAYEQYF.